The entry below gives a single TCR beta chain sequence along with its context. Using immunoSEQ multiplex PCR, the repertoire was profiled, and TCRdb retains in-frame clones only, with some absent. The profile shows about 12,000 clones, around 84% of them singletons. These data originate in a study of OX40 agonist ivuxolimab in advanced cancers. Overall study: Patients with prior anti-PD-1, anti-PD-L1 or anti-CTLA-4 therapy were eligible; roughly 41% had some.

This CDR3 comprises 15 residues. V lost 1 base and J 2 bases, leaving 12 bases between the germline ends. Germline CDR1 and CDR2: SGHAT and FQNNGV. The chain employs TRBV11-2 and TRBJ2-7, with D possibly being TRBD1 (5 bases). The sample here was CD4+ or CD8+ T cells sorted from blood, taken in a trial of the OX40 agonist ivuxolimab. This TCR derives from an adult with an advanced solid tumor such as melanoma, head and neck, liver or kidney cancer. The CDR3 bases are TGTGCCAGCAGCTTAGGGGCAGGGCAGGCCTACGAGCAGTACTTC. This sequence encodes CASSLGAGQAYEQYF.